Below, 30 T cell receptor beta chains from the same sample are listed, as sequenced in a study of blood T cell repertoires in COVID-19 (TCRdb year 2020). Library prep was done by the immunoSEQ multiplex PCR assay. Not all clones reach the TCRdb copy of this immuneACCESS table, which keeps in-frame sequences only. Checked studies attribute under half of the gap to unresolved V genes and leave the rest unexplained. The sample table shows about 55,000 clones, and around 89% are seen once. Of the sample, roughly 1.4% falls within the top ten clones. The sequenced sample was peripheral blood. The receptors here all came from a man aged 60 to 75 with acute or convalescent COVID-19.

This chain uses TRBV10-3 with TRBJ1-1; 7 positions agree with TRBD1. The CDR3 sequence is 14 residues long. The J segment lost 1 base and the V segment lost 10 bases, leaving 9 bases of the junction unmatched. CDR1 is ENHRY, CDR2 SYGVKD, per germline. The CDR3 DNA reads TGTGCCACGTTAGGGGACAGCGCGAACACTGAAGCTTTCTTT. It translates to CATLGDSANTEAFF.

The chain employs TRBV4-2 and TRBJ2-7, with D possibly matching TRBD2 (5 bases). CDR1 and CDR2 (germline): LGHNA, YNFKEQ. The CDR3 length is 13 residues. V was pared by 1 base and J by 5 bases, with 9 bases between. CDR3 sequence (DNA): TGTGCCAGCAGCCAAGCACTAGGTGACGAGCAGTACTTC. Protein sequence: CASSQALGDEQYF.

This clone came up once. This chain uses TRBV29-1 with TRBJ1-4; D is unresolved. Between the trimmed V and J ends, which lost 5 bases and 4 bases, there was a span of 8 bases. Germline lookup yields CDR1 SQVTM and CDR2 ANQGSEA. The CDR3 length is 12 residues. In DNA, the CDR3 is TGCAGCGTTCGGGAGGGTAATGAAAAACTGTTTTTT. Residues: CSVREGNEKLFF.

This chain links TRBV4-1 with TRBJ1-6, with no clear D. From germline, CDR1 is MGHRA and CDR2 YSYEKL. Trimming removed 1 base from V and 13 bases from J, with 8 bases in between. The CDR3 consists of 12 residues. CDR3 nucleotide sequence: TGCGCCAGCAGCCAAGGACTGGTCCCCCTCCACTTT. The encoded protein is CASSQGLVPLHF.

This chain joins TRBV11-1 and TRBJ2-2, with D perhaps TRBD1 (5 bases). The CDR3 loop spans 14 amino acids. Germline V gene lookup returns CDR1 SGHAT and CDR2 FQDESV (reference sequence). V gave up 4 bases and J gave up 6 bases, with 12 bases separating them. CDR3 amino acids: CASSSLYRSGELFF. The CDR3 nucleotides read TGTGCCAGCAGCTCCTTGTACAGGTCCGGGGAGCTGTTTTTT.

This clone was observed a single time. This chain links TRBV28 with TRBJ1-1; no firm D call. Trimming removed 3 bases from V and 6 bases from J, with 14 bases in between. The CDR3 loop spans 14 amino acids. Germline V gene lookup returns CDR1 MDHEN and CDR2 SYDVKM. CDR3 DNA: TGTGCCAGCAGTTTCCCGGGGAATCGAGCTGAAGCTTTCTTT. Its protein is CASSFPGNRAEAFF.

For the CDR3, the DNA is TGCGCCAGCAGCGACCTAGCGGGAGGCAGTGATACGCAGTATTTT. Amino acids: CASSDLAGGSDTQYF. The rearrangement uses TRBV5-1 and TRBJ2-3, with 11 nucleotides matching TRBD2. CDR3 length: 15 amino acids. Germline V CDR1 and CDR2: SGHRS, YFSETQ. V lost 4 bases to trimming and J lost 6 bases; unmatched junction nucleotides: 7.

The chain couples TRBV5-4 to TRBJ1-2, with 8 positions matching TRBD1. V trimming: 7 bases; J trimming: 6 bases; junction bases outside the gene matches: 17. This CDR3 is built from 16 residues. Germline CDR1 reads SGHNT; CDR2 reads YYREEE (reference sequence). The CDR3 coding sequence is TGTGCCAGCCACACCAAAGGACAGGGTAGGGTAGATGGCTACACCTTC. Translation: CASHTKGQGRVDGYTF.

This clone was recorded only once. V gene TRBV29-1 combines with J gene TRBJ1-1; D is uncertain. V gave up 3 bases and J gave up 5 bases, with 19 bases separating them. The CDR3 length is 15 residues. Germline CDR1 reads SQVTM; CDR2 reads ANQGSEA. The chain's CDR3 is CSVDPDARLWTEAFF. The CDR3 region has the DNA TGCAGCGTTGACCCTGATGCGAGGCTCTGGACTGAAGCTTTCTTT. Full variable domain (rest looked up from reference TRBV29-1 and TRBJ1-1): SAVISQKPSRDICQRGTSLTIQCQVDSQVTMMFWYRQQPGQSLTLIATANQGSEATYESGFVIDKFPISRPNLTFSTLTVSNMSPEDSSIYLCSVDPDARLWTEAFFGQGTRLTVV.

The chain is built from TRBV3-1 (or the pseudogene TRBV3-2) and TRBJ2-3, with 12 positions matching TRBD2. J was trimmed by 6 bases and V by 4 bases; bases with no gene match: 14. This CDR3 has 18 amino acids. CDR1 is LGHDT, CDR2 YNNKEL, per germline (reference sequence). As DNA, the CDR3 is TGTGCCAGCAGCCGGCAGGTCCTAGCGGGAGGGGACCGGGATACGCAGTATTTT. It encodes CASSRQVLAGGDRDTQYF.

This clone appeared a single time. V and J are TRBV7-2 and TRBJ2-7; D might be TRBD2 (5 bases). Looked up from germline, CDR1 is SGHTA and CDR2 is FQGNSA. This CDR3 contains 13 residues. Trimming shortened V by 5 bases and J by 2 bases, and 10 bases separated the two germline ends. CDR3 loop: CASSRGLAYEQYF. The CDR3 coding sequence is TGTGCCAGCAGCCGGGGATTAGCCTACGAGCAGTACTTC.

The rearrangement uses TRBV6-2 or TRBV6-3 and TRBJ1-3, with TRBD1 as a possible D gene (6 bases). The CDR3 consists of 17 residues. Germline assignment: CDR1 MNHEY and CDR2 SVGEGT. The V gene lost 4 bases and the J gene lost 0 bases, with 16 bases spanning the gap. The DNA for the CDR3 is TGTGCCAGCAGTTCACCCGGACAGTCCTACTCTGGAAACACCATATATTTT. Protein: CASSSPGQSYSGNTIYF.

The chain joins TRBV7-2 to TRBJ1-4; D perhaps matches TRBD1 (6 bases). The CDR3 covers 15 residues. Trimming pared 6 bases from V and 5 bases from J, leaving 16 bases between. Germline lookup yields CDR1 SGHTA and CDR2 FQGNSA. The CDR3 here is CASSPGHRINEKLFF. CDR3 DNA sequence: TGTGCCAGCAGTCCGGGACACCGGATCAATGAAAAACTGTTTTTT.

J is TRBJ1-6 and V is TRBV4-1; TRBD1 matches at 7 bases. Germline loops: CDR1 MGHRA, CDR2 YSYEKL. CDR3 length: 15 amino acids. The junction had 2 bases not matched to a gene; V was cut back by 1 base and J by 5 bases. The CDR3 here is CASSQGDRNNSPLHF. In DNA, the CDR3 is TGCGCCAGCAGCCAAGGGGACAGAAATAATTCACCCCTCCACTTT.

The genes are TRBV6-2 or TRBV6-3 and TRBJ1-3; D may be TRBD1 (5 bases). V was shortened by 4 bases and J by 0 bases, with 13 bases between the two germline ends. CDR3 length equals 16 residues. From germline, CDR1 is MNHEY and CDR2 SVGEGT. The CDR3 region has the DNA TGTGCCAGCAGTTTAACTTCGACAGCCTCTGGAAACACCATATATTTT. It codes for CASSLTSTASGNTIYF.

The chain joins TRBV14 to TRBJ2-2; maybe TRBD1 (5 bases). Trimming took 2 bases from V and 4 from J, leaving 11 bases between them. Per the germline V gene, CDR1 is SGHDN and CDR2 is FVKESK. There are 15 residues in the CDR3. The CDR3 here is CASSQLRGSTGELFF. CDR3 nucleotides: TGTGCCAGCAGCCAATTAAGGGGTAGCACCGGGGAGCTGTTTTTT. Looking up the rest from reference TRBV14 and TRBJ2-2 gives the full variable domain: EAGVTQFPSHSVIEKGQTVTLRCDPISGHDNLYWYRRVMGKEIKFLLHFVKESKQDESGMPNNRFLAERTGGTYSTLKVQPAELEDSGVYFCASSQLRGSTGELFFGEGSRLTVL.

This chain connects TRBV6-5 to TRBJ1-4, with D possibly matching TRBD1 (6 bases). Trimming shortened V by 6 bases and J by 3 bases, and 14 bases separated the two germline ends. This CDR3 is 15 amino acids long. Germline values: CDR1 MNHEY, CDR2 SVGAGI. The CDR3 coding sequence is TGTGCCAGCAGCAGTCAGGGGCTCTCTAATGAAAAACTGTTTTTT. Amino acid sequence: CASSSQGLSNEKLFF.

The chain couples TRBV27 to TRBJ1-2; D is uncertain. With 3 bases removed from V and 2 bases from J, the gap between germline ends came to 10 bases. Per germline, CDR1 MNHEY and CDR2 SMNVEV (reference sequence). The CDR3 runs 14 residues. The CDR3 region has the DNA TGTGCCAGCAGTTTGGCAGGATTCAACTATGGCTACACCTTC. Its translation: CASSLAGFNYGYTF.

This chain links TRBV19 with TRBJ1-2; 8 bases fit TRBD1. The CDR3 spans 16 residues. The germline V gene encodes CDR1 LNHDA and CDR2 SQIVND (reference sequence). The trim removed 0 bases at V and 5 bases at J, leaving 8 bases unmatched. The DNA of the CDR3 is TGTGCCAGTAGTATAGATGGAGACAGGGGAGAATATGGCTACACCTTC. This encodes CASSIDGDRGEYGYTF.

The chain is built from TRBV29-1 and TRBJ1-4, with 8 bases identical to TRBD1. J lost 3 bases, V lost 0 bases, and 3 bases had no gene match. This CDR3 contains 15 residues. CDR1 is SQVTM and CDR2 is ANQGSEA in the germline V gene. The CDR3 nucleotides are TGCAGCGTTGAAGAGCGGGACAGGCCTAATGAAAAACTGTTTTTT. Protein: CSVEERDRPNEKLFF. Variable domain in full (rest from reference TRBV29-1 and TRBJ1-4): SAVISQKPSRDICQRGTSLTIQCQVDSQVTMMFWYRQQPGQSLTLIATANQGSEATYESGFVIDKFPISRPNLTFSTLTVSNMSPEDSSIYLCSVEERDRPNEKLFFGSGTQLSVL.

As DNA, the CDR3 is TGTGCCAGCAGTTTGAGGAGCTCCTATAATTCACCCCTCCACTTT. This encodes CASSLRSSYNSPLHF. The chain has TRBV27 and TRBJ1-6; D call uncertain. The germline V gene encodes CDR1 MNHEY and CDR2 SMNVEV (reference sequence). Between the trimmed V and J ends, which lost 3 bases and 0 bases, there was a span of 6 bases. The CDR3 loop spans 15 amino acids.

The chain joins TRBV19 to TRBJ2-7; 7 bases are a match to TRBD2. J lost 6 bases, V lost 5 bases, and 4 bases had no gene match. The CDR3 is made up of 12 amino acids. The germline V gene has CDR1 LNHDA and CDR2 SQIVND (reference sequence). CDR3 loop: CASSDSGGEQYF. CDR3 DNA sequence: TGTGCCAGTAGTGACTCGGGGGGCGAGCAGTACTTC.

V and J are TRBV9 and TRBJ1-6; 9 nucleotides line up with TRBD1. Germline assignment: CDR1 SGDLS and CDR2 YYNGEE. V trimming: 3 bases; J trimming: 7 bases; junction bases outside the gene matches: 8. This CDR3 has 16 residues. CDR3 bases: TGTGCCAGCAGCGCTGGGACAGGGAGTTGGAATTCACCCCTCCACTTT. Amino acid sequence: CASSAGTGSWNSPLHF.

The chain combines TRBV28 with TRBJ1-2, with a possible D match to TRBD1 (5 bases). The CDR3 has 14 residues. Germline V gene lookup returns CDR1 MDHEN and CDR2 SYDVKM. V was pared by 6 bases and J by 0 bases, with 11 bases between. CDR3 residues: CASRLRGPNYGYTF. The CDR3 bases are TGTGCCAGCAGATTGCGGGGACCTAACTATGGCTACACCTTC.

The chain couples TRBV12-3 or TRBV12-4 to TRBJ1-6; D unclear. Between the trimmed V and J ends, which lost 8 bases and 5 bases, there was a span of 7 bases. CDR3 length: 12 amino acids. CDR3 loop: CASLRDNSPLHF. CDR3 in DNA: TGTGCCAGCTTGAGGGATAATTCACCCCTCCACTTT.

This chain's CDR3 is CASSYAGSGGQPQHF. The CDR3 nucleotides are TGTGCCAGCAGTTACGCAGGCTCAGGCGGGCAGCCCCAGCATTTT. This sequence joins TRBV6-5 and TRBJ1-5, with D uncertain. The germline V and J ends were trimmed by 2 bases and 7 bases, with 15 bases remaining between them. The CDR3 covers 15 residues. Germline CDR1 and CDR2: MNHEY and SVGAGI.

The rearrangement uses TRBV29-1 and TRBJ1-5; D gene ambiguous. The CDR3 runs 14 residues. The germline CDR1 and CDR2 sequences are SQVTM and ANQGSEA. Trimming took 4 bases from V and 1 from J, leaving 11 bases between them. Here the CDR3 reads CSVALGSSNQPQHF. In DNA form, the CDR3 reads TGCAGCGTTGCCCTCGGGTCCAGCAATCAGCCCCAGCATTTT.

Here the CDR3 DNA reads TGTGCCAGCCTCTCGCGGGCAGGGGCCCCGATTCGCTGCCCGTGGGAGCAGTACTTC. Translating it yields CASLSRAGAPIRCPWEQYF. This chain joins TRBV9 and TRBJ2-7, with D maybe TRBD1 (6 bases). V was cut by 7 bases and J by 7 bases, with 36 bases left in between. This CDR3 has 19 residues. The germline V gene encodes CDR1 SGDLS and CDR2 YYNGEE.

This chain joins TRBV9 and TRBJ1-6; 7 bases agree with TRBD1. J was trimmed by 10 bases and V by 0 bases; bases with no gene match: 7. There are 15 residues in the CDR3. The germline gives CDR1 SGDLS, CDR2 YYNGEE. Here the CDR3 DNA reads TGTGCCAGCAGCGTAGACACAGGGGTCGGATCACCCCTCCACTTT. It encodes CASSVDTGVGSPLHF.

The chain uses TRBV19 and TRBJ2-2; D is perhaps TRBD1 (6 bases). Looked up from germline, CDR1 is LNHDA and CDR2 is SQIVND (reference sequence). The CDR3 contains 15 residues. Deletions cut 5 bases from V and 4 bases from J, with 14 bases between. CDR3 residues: CASSRTGMTTGELFF. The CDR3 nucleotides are TGTGCCAGTAGTCGTACAGGGATGACCACCGGGGAGCTGTTTTTT.